Shown below are 3 T cell receptor beta chains from a single sample sequenced in a study of blood T cell repertoires in COVID-19. The data were produced by immunoSEQ multiplex PCR, yet TCRdb's version contains in-frame clones alone and is incomplete. The data show 450,000 or so clones, with around 91% seen just once and about 0.6% held by the top ten. Source material: PBMCs or T cells enriched from blood (not recorded which). The receptors derive from a man aged 18 to 30 who had recovered from COVID-19.

CDR3 protein: CASSQVDNSDYGYTF. DNA for the CDR3: TGCGCCAGCAGCCAAGTGGACAATTCTGACTATGGCTACACCTTC. This sequence joins TRBV4-1 and TRBJ1-2; tentative D call: TRBD1 (5 bases). The CDR3 runs to 15 residues. In germline, CDR1 is MGHRA, CDR2 YSYEKL. Trimming removed 1 base at V and 3 bases at J, with 12 bases between.

The chain links TRBV7-9 to TRBJ1-1; D is uncertain. V was cut by 0 bases and J by 3 bases, with 5 bases left in between. The CDR3 runs 13 residues. Germline CDR1 is SEHNR and CDR2 is FQNEAQ (reference sequence). The CDR3 loop is CASSLAEYTEAFF. DNA of the CDR3: TGTGCCAGCAGCTTAGCGGAGTACACTGAAGCTTTCTTT.

This chain's CDR3 is CAWRTMNTEAFF. DNA of the CDR3: TGTGCCTGGAGGACAATGAACACTGAAGCTTTCTTT. The rearrangement uses TRBV30 and TRBJ1-1; D gene uncertain. The CDR3 consists of 12 residues. V lost 3 bases and J 0 bases, leaving 5 bases between the germline ends. Looked up from germline, CDR1 is GTSNPN and CDR2 is SVGIG (reference sequence).